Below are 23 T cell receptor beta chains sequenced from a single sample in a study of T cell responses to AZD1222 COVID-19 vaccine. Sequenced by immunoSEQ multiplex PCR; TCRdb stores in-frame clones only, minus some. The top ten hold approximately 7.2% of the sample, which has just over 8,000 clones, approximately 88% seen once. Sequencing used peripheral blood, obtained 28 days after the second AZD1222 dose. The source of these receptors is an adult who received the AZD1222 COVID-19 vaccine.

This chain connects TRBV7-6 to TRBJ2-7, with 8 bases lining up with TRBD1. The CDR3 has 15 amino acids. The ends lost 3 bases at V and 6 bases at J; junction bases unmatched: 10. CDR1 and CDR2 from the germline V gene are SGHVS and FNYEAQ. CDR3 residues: CASSLFRQGQGEQYF. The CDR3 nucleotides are TGTGCCAGCAGCTTGTTTAGACAGGGGCAGGGCGAGCAGTACTTC.

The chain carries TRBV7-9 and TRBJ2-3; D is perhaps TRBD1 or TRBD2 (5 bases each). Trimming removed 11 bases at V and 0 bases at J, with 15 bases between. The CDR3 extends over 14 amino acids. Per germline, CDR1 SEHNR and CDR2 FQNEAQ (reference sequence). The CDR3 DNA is TGTGCCGGGACGCTAGGGCGTAGCACAGATACGCAGTATTTT. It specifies CAGTLGRSTDTQYF.

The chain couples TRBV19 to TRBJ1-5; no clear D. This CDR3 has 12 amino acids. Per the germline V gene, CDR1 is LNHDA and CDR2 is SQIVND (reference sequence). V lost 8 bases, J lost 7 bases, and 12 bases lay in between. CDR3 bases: TGTGCCAGTGGTACCGGGAACCAGCCCCAGCATTTT. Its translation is CASGTGNQPQHF.

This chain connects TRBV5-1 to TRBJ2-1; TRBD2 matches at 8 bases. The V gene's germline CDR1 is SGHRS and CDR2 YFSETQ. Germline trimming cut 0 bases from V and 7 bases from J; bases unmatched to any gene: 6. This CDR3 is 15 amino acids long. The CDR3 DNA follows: TGCGCCAGCAGCTTGGGTAGCGGGGTACCGAATGAGCAGTTCTTC. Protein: CASSLGSGVPNEQFF.

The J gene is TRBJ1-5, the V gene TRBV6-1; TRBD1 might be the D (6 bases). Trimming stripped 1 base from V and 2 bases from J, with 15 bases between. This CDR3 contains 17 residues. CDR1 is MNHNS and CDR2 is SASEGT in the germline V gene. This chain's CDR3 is CASSEGRGGPGNQPQHF. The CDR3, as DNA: TGTGCCAGCAGTGAAGGGAGGGGGGGGCCGGGCAATCAGCCCCAGCATTTT.

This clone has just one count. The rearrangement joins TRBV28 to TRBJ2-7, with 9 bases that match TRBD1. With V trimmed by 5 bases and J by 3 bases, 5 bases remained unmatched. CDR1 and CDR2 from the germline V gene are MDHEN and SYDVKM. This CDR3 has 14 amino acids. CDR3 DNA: TGTGCCAGCAGTACCCCGGGACAGGGCTACGAGCAGTACTTC. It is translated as CASSTPGQGYEQYF.

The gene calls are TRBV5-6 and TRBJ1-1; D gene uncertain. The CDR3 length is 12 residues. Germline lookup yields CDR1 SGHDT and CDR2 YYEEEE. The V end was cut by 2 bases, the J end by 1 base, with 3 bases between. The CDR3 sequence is CASSFQNTEAFF. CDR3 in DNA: TGTGCCAGCAGCTTCCAGAACACTGAAGCTTTCTTT. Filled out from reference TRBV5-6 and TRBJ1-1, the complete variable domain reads DAGVTQSPTHLIKTRGQQVTLRCSPKSGHDTVSWYQQALGQGPQFIFQYYEEEERQRGNFPDRFSGHQFPNYSSELNVNALLLGDSALYLCASSFQNTEAFFGQGTRLTVV.

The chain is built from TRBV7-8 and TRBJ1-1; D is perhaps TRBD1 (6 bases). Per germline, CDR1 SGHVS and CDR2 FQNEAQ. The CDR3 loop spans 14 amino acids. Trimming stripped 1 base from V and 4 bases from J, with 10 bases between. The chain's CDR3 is CASSLVRGATEAFF. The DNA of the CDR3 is TGTGCCAGCAGCTTAGTAAGGGGGGCCACTGAAGCTTTCTTT.

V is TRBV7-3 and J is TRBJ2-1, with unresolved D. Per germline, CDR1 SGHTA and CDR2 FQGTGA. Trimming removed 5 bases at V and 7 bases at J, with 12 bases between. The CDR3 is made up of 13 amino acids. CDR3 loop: CASSVNRANEQFF. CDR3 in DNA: TGTGCCAGCAGCGTGAACCGGGCAAATGAGCAGTTCTTC.

The DNA of the CDR3 is TGTGCCAGCAGTTTGAGGGTTTCCTACGAGCAGTACTTC. It encodes CASSLRVSYEQYF. The chain carries TRBV28 and TRBJ2-7; the D gene is possibly TRBD2 (5 bases). V lost 3 bases and J 1 base, leaving 7 bases between the germline ends. Germline CDR1 is MDHEN and CDR2 is SYDVKM. The CDR3 length is 13 residues.

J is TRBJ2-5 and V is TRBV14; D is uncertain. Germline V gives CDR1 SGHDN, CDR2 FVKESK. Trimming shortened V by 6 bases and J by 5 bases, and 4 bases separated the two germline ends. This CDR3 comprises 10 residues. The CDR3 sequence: CASRGETQYF. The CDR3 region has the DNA TGTGCCAGCAGGGGGGAGACCCAGTACTTC. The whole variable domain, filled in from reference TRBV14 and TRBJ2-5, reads EAGVTQFPSHSVIEKGQTVTLRCDPISGHDNLYWYRRVMGKEIKFLLHFVKESKQDESGMPNNRFLAERTGGTYSTLKVQPAELEDSGVYFCASRGETQYFGPGTRLLVL.

CDR3 nucleotide sequence: TGTGCCACCAGCAGAGTTGGGGGAGGGAACAATCAGCCCCAGCATTTT. This sequence encodes CATSRVGGGNNQPQHF. V usage is TRBV15 and J usage is TRBJ1-5; the D gene is possibly TRBD1 (5 bases). The germline gives CDR1 LNHNV, CDR2 YYDKDF (reference sequence). This CDR3 has 16 amino acids. V lost 1 base and J 3 bases, leaving 13 bases between the germline ends.

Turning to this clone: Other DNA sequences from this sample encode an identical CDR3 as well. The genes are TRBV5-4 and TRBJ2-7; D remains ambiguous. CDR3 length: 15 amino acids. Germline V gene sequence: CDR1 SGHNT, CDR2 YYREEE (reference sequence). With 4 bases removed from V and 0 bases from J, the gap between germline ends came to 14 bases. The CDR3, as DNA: TGTGCCAGCAGCCGAGGCACGGTGAGCTCCTACGAGCAGTACTTC. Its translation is CASSRGTVSSYEQYF.

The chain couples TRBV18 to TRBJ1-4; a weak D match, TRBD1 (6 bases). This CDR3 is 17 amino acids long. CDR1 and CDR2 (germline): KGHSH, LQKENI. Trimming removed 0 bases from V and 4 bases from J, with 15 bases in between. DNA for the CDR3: TGTGCCAGCTCACCACCGATCACGGACAGCTTTAATGAAAAACTGTTTTTT. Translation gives CASSPPITDSFNEKLFF. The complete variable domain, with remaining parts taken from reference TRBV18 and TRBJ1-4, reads NAGVMQNPRHLVRRRGQEARLRCSPMKGHSHVYWYRQLPEEGLKFMVYLQKENIIDESGMPKERFSAEFPKEGPSILRIQQVVRGDSAAYFCASSPPITDSFNEKLFFGSGTQLSVL.

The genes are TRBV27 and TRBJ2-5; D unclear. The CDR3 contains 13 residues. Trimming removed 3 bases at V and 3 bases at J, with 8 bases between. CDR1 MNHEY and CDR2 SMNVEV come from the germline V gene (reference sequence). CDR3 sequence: CASSFSRKETQYF. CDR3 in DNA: TGTGCCAGCAGTTTCTCACGGAAAGAGACCCAGTACTTC.

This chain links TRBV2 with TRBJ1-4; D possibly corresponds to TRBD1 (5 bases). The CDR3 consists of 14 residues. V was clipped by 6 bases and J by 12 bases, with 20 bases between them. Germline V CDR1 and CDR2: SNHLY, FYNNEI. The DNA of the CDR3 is TGTGCCAGCAGGGCCGGGACGGACCATGGGGAACTGTTTTTT. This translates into CASRAGTDHGELFF.

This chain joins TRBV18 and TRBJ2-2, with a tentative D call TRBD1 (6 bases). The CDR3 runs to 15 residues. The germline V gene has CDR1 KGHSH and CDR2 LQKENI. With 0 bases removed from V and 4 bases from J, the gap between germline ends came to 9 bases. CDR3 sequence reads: CASSPPSQGTGELFF. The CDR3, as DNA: TGTGCCAGCTCACCACCCTCACAGGGCACCGGGGAGCTGTTTTTT.

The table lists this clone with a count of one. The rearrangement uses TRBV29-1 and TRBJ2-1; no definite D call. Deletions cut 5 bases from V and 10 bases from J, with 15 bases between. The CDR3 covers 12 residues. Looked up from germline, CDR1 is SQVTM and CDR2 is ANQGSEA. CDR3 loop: CSVQIVVREQFF. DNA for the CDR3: TGCAGCGTTCAGATAGTGGTGCGAGAGCAGTTCTTC.

The CDR3 nucleotides are TGTGCCAGCAGCTTGGGGGGGGACTATGGCTACACCTTC. Translated, it gives CASSLGGDYGYTF. The chain uses TRBV7-6 and TRBJ1-2, with D perhaps TRBD1 (5 bases). This CDR3 region has 13 residues. Germline V gives CDR1 SGHVS, CDR2 FNYEAQ. V gave up 3 bases and J gave up 3 bases, with 8 bases separating them.

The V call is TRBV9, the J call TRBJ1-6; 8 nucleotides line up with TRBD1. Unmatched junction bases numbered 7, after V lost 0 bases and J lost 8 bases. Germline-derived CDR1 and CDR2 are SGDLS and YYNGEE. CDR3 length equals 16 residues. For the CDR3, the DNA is TGTGCCAGCAGCGTAGGTCAGGGGGCGTTCGATTCACCCCTCCACTTT. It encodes CASSVGQGAFDSPLHF.

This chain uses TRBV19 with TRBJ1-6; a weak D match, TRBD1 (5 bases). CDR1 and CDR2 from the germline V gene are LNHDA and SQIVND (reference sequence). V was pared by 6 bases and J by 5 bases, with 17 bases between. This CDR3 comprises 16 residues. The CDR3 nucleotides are TGTGCCAGTAGCCCCGCTCGGGGCCCCGATAATTCACCCCTCCACTTT. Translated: CASSPARGPDNSPLHF.

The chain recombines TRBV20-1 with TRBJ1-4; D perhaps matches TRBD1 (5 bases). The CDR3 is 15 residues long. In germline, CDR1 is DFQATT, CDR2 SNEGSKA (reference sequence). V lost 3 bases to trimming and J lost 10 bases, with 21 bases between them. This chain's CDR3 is CSASAQRGLRGKLFF. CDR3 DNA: TGCAGTGCTAGTGCCCAAAGGGGATTACGGGGAAAACTGTTTTTT.

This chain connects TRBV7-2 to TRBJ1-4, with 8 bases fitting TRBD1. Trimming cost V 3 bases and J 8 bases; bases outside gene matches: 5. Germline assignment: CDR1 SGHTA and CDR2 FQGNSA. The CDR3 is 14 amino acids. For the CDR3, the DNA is TGTGCCAGCAGCTTCGGACAGGGACAGGAAAAACTGTTTTTT. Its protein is CASSFGQGQEKLFF.